This T cell receptor beta chain is from a study of blood T cell repertoires in COVID-19 (dated by TCRdb to 2018 to 2020). For the wider study: The collaborator samples originated in the United States, Italy and Spain and spanned the acute and convalescent phases of COVID-19. The sample metadata nearly always contained a de-identified subject ID, COVID-19 status, age in years and sex. The repertoires were released in a freely available public database meant as a resource for research on the immune response to SARS-CoV-2. Deeply sampled blood TCRbeta repertoires from subjects exposed to, actively infected with, or recovered from COVID-19 were included in the dataset. The prospective study material was composed of cDNA or gDNA derived from T cells, B-cell-depleted T cells, or PBMCs. Where available, HLA class I and class II types were obtained from metadata supplied by the sample provider rather than from assay-based typing. The samples were drawn from the first 160 participants of the ongoing ImmuneRACE study and from 1,254 subjects provided by 6 global collaborators.

Comment on this clone: It has no known antigen specificity. No much larger clonotype is one base removed from it; base qualities were not supplied.

Clipping removes 1 base from V and 2 bases from J, with 3 as the unmatched junction base count. Spanning cysteine to phenylalanine, the CDR3 consists of 15 amino acids. The retained sequence is limited to the CDR3, 45 bases, with the frame set at the first base. CDR1 and CDR2, looked up from the germline V gene, are MDHEN and SYDVKM. General study outcomes and caveats: How much clinical and demographic metadata was included differed by source and by participant, and the metadata was provided uncurated.

Each collaborating institution followed its own protocols to collect whole blood in K2EDTA tubes. For TCRbeta analysis, collaborators shipped samples in one of three forms: frozen whole blood, isolated PBMCs, or DNA extracted from either of those sample types. The immunoSEQ Assay, a bias-controlled multiplex PCR, was used to amplify TCRbeta CDR3 regions from genomic DNA. The original methods were these. Nucleated cell counts per sample were estimated from amplification of reference gene primers within the assay. To quantify the absolute abundance of each unique TCRbeta CDR3 rearrangement, sequence reads were collapsed and filtered. For each sample, productive Simpson clonality was calculated as the square root of Simpson's diversity index over productive rearrangements. In its TCRdb copy, this immuneACCESS table keeps in-frame sequences only and misses some clones. Where compared with another copy, unresolved V genes explain less than half of these, and the others have no known cause. V and J calls and clone size follow that table, whereas D and trimming were derived from the DNA. This sample is represented by approximately 140,000 clones; 85% to 90% of them were singletons. The ten largest clones take up over 8% of the sample.

The sequencing input was peripheral blood. The chain is made from TRBV28 and TRBJ2-7; a stretch of 9 junction bases matches TRBD1. This clonotype originated in a woman aged 60-70 years with acute or convalescent COVID-19. CDR3 reads: CASSLLGTGTYEQYF. The DNA sequence is as follows: TGTGCCAGCAGTTTATTAGGGACAGGGACCTACGAGCAGTACTTC. With all but the CDR3 taken from the reference TRBV28 and TRBJ2-7 genes, the full variable domain is: DVKVTQSSRYLVKRTGEKVFLECVQDMDHENMFWYRQDPGLGLRLIYFSYDVKMKEKGDIPEGYSVSREKKERFSLILESASTNQTSMYLCASSLLGTGTYEQYFGPGTRLTVT.